The 21 T cell receptor beta chains given below trace back to one sample, sequenced in a study of cytomegalovirus exposure and HLA in healthy donors. Both 60 Vbeta primers and 13 Jbeta primers went into the PCR. Method: immunoSEQ multiplex PCR; TCRdb's copy keeps in-frame clones and lacks some. The table lists some 40,000 clones, nearly 55% of them singletons, with around 6.5% in the top ten. Sequencing was carried out using PBMCs. These receptors were collected from a woman aged 35 to 49 in good health and CMV-seropositive.

The J gene is TRBJ2-3, the V gene TRBV11-3, with 7 nucleotides matching TRBD2. The ends lost 6 bases at V and 3 bases at J; junction bases unmatched: 6. Germline values: CDR1 SGHNT, CDR2 YENEEA. CDR3 size: 14 residues. The chain's CDR3 is CASRSGADTDTQYF. The CDR3 nucleotides read TGTGCCAGCAGGAGCGGGGCGGATACAGATACGCAGTATTTT.

The genes are TRBV7-3 and TRBJ2-1; 8 nucleotides line up with TRBD2. CDR3 length: 17 residues. The V and J ends lost 1 base and 2 bases, in that order; junction bases with no gene match: 7. The germline V gene has CDR1 SGHTA and CDR2 FQGTGA. The CDR3 sequence is CASSLRGGGSAYNEQFF. The DNA for the CDR3 is TGTGCCAGCAGCTTAAGGGGCGGGGGGTCCGCCTACAATGAGCAGTTCTTC.

The J gene is TRBJ1-6, the V gene TRBV5-4, with TRBD1 as a possible D gene (5 bases). The CDR3 is 15 residues long. Deletions cut 0 bases from V and 13 bases from J, with 17 bases between. Germline CDR1 and CDR2: SGHNT and YYREEE (reference sequence). CDR3 sequence: CASSLARGDEGPLHF. CDR3 DNA: TGTGCCAGCAGCTTGGCGCGGGGAGACGAGGGGCCCCTCCACTTT.

The chain carries TRBV7-2 and TRBJ1-1, with D hard to call. Germline-derived CDR1 and CDR2 are SGHTA and FQGNSA. This CDR3 region has 16 residues. Trimming removed 2 bases from V and 1 base from J, with 14 bases in between. Here the CDR3 DNA reads TGTGCCAGCAGCTTACAGGCGGGAATCAAGAACACTGAAGCTTTCTTT. Its translation: CASSLQAGIKNTEAFF.

The J gene is TRBJ1-5, the V gene TRBV7-8; TRBD1 matches 10 bases. The CDR3 is 18 residues long. Per the germline V gene, CDR1 is SGHVS and CDR2 is FQNEAQ. The V gene end was trimmed by 5 bases and the J gene end by 1 base; junction bases not matched to a gene: 11. CDR3 sequence reads: CASSPRTGGIVSNQPQHF. CDR3 in DNA: TGTGCCAGCAGCCCGAGGACAGGGGGGATAGTCAGCAATCAGCCCCAGCATTTT.

The rearrangement uses TRBV2 and TRBJ2-2; 7 nucleotides match TRBD1. V gave up 6 bases and J gave up 5 bases; unmatched junction bases: 6. Germline V CDR1 and CDR2: SNHLY, FYNNEI. The CDR3 is made up of 14 amino acids. CDR3 sequence (DNA): TGTGCCAGCAGCCGGGACAGCAAGACCGGGGAGCTGTTTTTT. Translation: CASSRDSKTGELFF.

V gene TRBV7-6 combines with J gene TRBJ2-7, with TRBD2 matching over 8 bases. Trimming removed 3 bases from V and 6 bases from J; junction bases left unmatched: 7. The V gene's germline CDR1 is SGHVS and CDR2 FNYEAQ. The CDR3 has 14 amino acids. The chain's CDR3 is CASSLDGGAVEQYF. DNA for the CDR3: TGTGCCAGCAGCTTGGACGGGGGGGCAGTCGAGCAGTACTTC. The variable domain in full, completed from reference TRBV7-6 and TRBJ2-7, reads GAGVSQSPRYKVTKRGQDVALRCDPISGHVSLYWYRQALGQGPEFLTYFNYEAQQDKSGLPNDRFSAERPEGSISTLTIQRTEQRDSAMYRCASSLDGGAVEQYFGPGTRLTVT.

This clone was seen only a few times. This chain links TRBV30 with TRBJ2-7; 8 bases fit TRBD2. From germline, CDR1 is GTSNPN and CDR2 SVGIG (reference sequence). V lost 3 bases to trimming and J lost 2 bases; unmatched junction nucleotides: 3. The CDR3 spans 13 residues. Here the CDR3 reads CAWRAGATYEQYF. The CDR3 DNA reads as TGTGCCTGGAGAGCGGGGGCTACCTACGAGCAGTACTTC.

The chain carries TRBV2 and TRBJ2-7; D is undetermined. This CDR3 has 11 residues. Looked up from germline, CDR1 is SNHLY and CDR2 is FYNNEI. Trimming cost V 6 bases and J 5 bases, with 8 bases left between them. CDR3 region: CASSPVDEQYF. CDR3 DNA sequence: TGTGCCAGCAGCCCCGTAGACGAGCAGTACTTC.

The CDR3 region has the DNA TGTGCCAGCAGCCAGGGAAGCAATCCTGCCGGGGAGCTGTTTTTT. Translating gives CASSQGSNPAGELFF. This rearrangement joins TRBV11-3 to TRBJ2-2, with a weak D call TRBD1 (5 bases). CDR3 length equals 15 residues. Germline V CDR1 and CDR2: SGHNT, YENEEA. V was cut by 5 bases and J by 6 bases, with 16 bases left in between.

This clone appeared a few times. The gene calls are TRBV6-1 and TRBJ2-1, with unresolved D. V lost 3 bases to trimming and J lost 2 bases, with 11 bases between them. CDR1 MNHNS and CDR2 SASEGT come from the germline V gene. There are 15 residues in the CDR3. CDR3 protein: CASSDRPAPYNEQFF. Here the CDR3 DNA reads TGTGCCAGCAGTGATCGGCCAGCGCCCTACAATGAGCAGTTCTTC.

This clone was recorded a few times. This rearrangement joins TRBV6-1 to TRBJ1-2; 9 nucleotides agree with TRBD1. The CDR3 has 15 amino acids. Per the germline V gene, CDR1 is MNHNS and CDR2 is SASEGT. The V gene end was trimmed by 4 bases and the J gene end by 5 bases; junction bases not matched to a gene: 8. The CDR3 DNA sequence: TGTGCCAGCAGTGTCGGGACAGGGTTTAGATATGGCTACACCTTC. It codes for CASSVGTGFRYGYTF.

This chain connects TRBV28 to TRBJ2-3; 10 bases match TRBD2. CDR3 length: 16 residues. Germline V gene data show CDR1 as MDHEN and CDR2 as SYDVKM. The ends lost 4 bases at V and 4 bases at J; junction bases unmatched: 8. Written as DNA, the CDR3 is TGTGCCAGCAGTTCAGGAGCGGGGGGGCACCCAGATACGCAGTATTTT. Its protein is CASSSGAGGHPDTQYF.

In this sample, this clone turned up a few times. The rearrangement joins TRBV6-1 to TRBJ2-2; the D is unclear. This CDR3 is 16 amino acids long. Germline CDR1 is MNHNS and CDR2 is SASEGT. Trimming took off 0 bases at V and 0 bases at J, with 8 bases between the two ends. The CDR3 DNA follows: TGTGCCAGCAGTGAAGCCCTGACACCGAACACCGGGGAGCTGTTTTTT. Translated: CASSEALTPNTGELFF.

The V call is TRBV12-5, the J call TRBJ1-1, with unresolved D. Germline V gives CDR1 LGHNT, CDR2 FRNRAP. The V end was cut by 6 bases, the J end by 0 bases, with 11 bases between. This CDR3 contains 14 residues. CDR3 protein: CASGEGRMNTEAFF. The CDR3 nucleotides read TGTGCTAGTGGGGAGGGCAGAATGAACACTGAAGCTTTCTTT.

The V and J genes are TRBV7-8 and TRBJ2-2, with 8 bases identical to TRBD2. The germline CDR1 and CDR2 sequences are SGHVS and FQNEAQ. Unmatched junction bases numbered 5, after V lost 1 base and J lost 4 bases. This CDR3 has 16 residues. CDR3 DNA: TGTGCCAGCAGCTTAGGCGGGCGGGGGGCCACCGGGGAGCTGTTTTTT. Translation gives CASSLGGRGATGELFF.

The chain carries TRBV9 and TRBJ2-7; TRBD1 is a possible D gene (6 bases). CDR3 length: 15 amino acids. Trimming cost V 3 bases and J 9 bases, with 22 bases left between them. Germline lookup yields CDR1 SGDLS and CDR2 YYNGEE. CDR3 sequence: CASSETTGTAYRQYF. CDR3 DNA sequence: TGTGCCAGCAGCGAGACCACAGGGACGGCGTACAGGCAGTACTTC.

The chain recombines TRBV5-6 with TRBJ2-3, with TRBD2 matching 8 bases. The CDR3 is 14 amino acids. V lost 4 bases to trimming and J lost 3 bases; unmatched junction nucleotides: 4. Germline loops: CDR1 SGHDT, CDR2 YYEEEE. CDR3: CASSNSGDTDTQYF. The DNA of the CDR3 is TGTGCCAGCAGCAATAGCGGGGATACAGATACGCAGTATTTT.

V usage is TRBV5-1 and J usage is TRBJ2-7, with 13 bases lining up with TRBD2. CDR3 length: 17 residues. V was clipped by 2 bases and J by 5 bases; unmatched bases: 10. Germline-derived CDR1 and CDR2 are SGHRS and YFSETQ. The CDR3 nucleotides are TGCGCCAGCAGCTTAACTAGCGGGGGGGCAGGGACTCACGAGCAGTACTTC. Amino acid sequence: CASSLTSGGAGTHEQYF.

The V call is TRBV5-1, the J call TRBJ2-5; a weak D match, TRBD1 (6 bases). The CDR3 has 15 residues. CDR1 SGHRS and CDR2 YFSETQ come from the germline V gene. V was cut by 4 bases and J by 5 bases, with 18 bases left in between. CDR3 protein: CASSPGDIPGETQYF. CDR3 nucleotide sequence: TGCGCCAGCAGCCCAGGGGACATCCCAGGGGAGACCCAGTACTTC.

Only a few counts were recorded for this clone. The chain joins TRBV11-1 to TRBJ1-1; D call uncertain. CDR3 size: 14 residues. The germline CDR1 and CDR2 sequences are SGHAT and FQDESV (reference sequence). V lost 2 bases and J 5 bases, leaving 12 bases between the germline ends. The CDR3 region has the DNA TGTGCCAGCAGCTTAACTTTCAGGAGGACTGAAGCTTTCTTT. This gives the protein CASSLTFRRTEAFF.